The rows below give T cell receptor beta chains drawn from one sample of a study of cytotoxic CD8 clonotypes in ibrutinib-treated CLL. Produced via immunoSEQ multiplex PCR; TCRdb's table is partial and in-frame only. Here the sample spans tens of thousands of clones, roughly 59% being singletons. The material sequenced was PBMCs, taken after 12 months of ibrutinib treatment. The receptors here all came from a human donor with chronic lymphocytic leukemia. Both conserved end residues are part of each CDR3. A D gene is named only where the DNA matches it firmly. Clone size is shown for a subset of rows, as once, few, many or a class of expanded clone.

cdr3_aa cdr3_nt j_call clone_size v_call d_call
CASMGLVEREQYF TGTGCCAGCATGGGACTGGTAGAGCGCGAGCAGTACTTC TRBJ2-7 NA TRBV2 NA
CASWKLGTGELFF TGCGCCAGCTGGAAGTTGGGCACCGGGGAGCTGTTTTTT TRBJ2-2 many TRBV5-1 NA
CASSSDPLNEKLFF TGTGCCAGCAGCTCCGACCCGTTGAATGAAAAACTGTTTTTT TRBJ1-4 few TRBV5-5 NA
CASRKTASAHGYTF TGTGCCAGCAGAAAGACGGCTTCGGCCCATGGCTACACCTTC TRBJ1-2 NA TRBV7-9 NA
CASSLYTGTQYF TGTGCCAGCAGCTTATATACCGGTACGCAGTATTTT TRBJ2-3 NA TRBV7-2 NA
CASSHRQGTDTQYF TGCGCCAGCAGCCACCGACAGGGCACAGATACGCAGTATTTT TRBJ2-3 medium-sized TRBV4-1 NA
CASSRGANTEAFF TGTGCCAGCTCACGGGGGGCGAACACTGAAGCTTTCTTT TRBJ1-1 NA TRBV18 NA
CASSVDQRDTDTQYF TGTGCCAGCAGCGTAGACCAGCGGGACACAGATACGCAGTATTTT TRBJ2-3 NA TRBV9 TRBD2
CASSSDQETQYF TGTGCCAGCAGCTCGGACCAAGAGACCCAGTACTTC TRBJ2-5 many TRBV11-3 NA
CSVLPPYTLNNEQFF TGCAGCGTTCTCCCCCCCTACACCCTGAACAATGAGCAGTTCTTC TRBJ2-1 few TRBV29-1 NA
CASSDGRYNSPLHF TGTGCCAGCAGTGACGGTCGGTATAATTCACCCCTCCACTTT TRBJ1-6 few TRBV6-1 NA
CASSYLPLGSGYTF TGTGCCAGCAGTTACCTCCCATTGGGTTCCGGCTACACCTTC TRBJ1-2 many TRBV6-5 NA
CASSQKRRAFRDEQFF TGCGCCAGCAGCCAAAAAAGACGGGCTTTCAGGGATGAGCAGTTCTTC TRBJ2-1 many TRBV4-1 NA
CASSYSGGGTDTQYF TGTGCCAGCAGTTACTCCGGGGGAGGCACAGATACGCAGTATTTT TRBJ2-3 NA TRBV6-5 NA
CASSQDPGGGHLDTQYF TGTGCCAGCAGCCAAGATCCGGGCGGGGGACATTTGGATACGCAGTATTTT TRBJ2-3 NA TRBV4-2 NA
CASSSGQGVGTEAFF TGTGCCAGCAGCTCAGGACAGGGGGTGGGGACTGAAGCTTTCTTT TRBJ1-1 NA TRBV7-9 TRBD1
CASSFQVYGYTF TGTGCCAGCAGCTTCCAGGTTTATGGCTACACCTTC TRBJ1-2 many TRBV5-4 NA
CASRLAEDYEQYF TGTGCCAGCCGCCTAGCGGAAGACTACGAGCAGTACTTC TRBJ2-7 NA TRBV2 TRBD2
CASSSESGRAHEQNTQYF TGTGCCAGCAGCTCAGAAAGCGGGAGGGCTCACGAACAAAATACGCAGTATTTT TRBJ2-3 once TRBV7-6 TRBD2
CAISDGPGADTQYF TGTGCCATCAGTGATGGTCCCGGGGCAGATACGCAGTATTTT TRBJ2-3 NA TRBV10-3 NA
CAITRARGAESGYTGELFF TGTGCCATCACTCGAGCTAGGGGCGCGGAGTCGGGGTACACCGGGGAGCTGTTTTTT TRBJ2-2 NA TRBV10-3 NA
CASSFEGDEQFF TGTGCCAGCAGTTTTGAAGGGGATGAGCAGTTCTTC TRBJ2-1 NA TRBV7-2 NA
CASSLGGDEQFF TGTGCCAGCAGCTTAGGAGGGGATGAGCAGTTCTTC TRBJ2-1 NA TRBV11-2 NA
CASSQGSEETQYF TGCGCCAGCAGCCAAGGTTCGGAAGAGACCCAGTACTTC TRBJ2-5 NA TRBV4-1 NA
CASSPYNEQFF TGTGCCAGCAGCCCCTACAATGAGCAGTTCTTC TRBJ2-1 NA TRBV11-2 NA
CASSPGLYEQFF TGTGCCAGCAGTCCTGGTCTATATGAGCAGTTCTTC TRBJ2-1 NA TRBV6-5 NA
CASSLGRSSTDTQYF TGTGCCAGCAGTTTGGGACGGTCTAGCACAGATACGCAGTATTTT TRBJ2-3 NA TRBV6-5 NA
CASSPRDPDREKLFF TGTGCCAGCAGCCCCCGGGACCCCGACAGGGAAAAACTGTTTTTT TRBJ1-4 NA TRBV11-3 NA
CASSRTVNSYEQYF TGCGCCAGCAGCCGGACCGTTAACTCCTACGAGCAGTACTTC TRBJ2-7 NA TRBV5-1 NA
CASSSSFLGGSPLHF TGTGCCAGCAGTTCATCCTTCCTGGGGGGTTCACCCCTCCACTTT TRBJ1-6 many TRBV6-1 NA
CSVGQGVNYEQYF TGCAGCGTTGGACAGGGTGTAAATTACGAGCAGTACTTC TRBJ2-7 NA TRBV29-1 TRBD1
CAISRTGNEQFF TGTGCCATCAGTCGGACGGGCAATGAGCAGTTCTTC TRBJ2-1 many TRBV10-3 NA
CASSLLGGMNTEAFF TGTGCCAGCAGCTTATTGGGGGGCATGAACACTGAAGCTTTCTTT TRBJ1-1 NA TRBV11-2 NA
CASSLTPFGGRVDGELFF TGTGCCAGCAGCTTAACCCCATTCGGGGGGAGGGTGGACGGGGAGCTGTTTTTT TRBJ2-2 once TRBV11-2 TRBD2
CATSRGGGQEQPQHF TGTGCCACCAGCAGAGGAGGAGGGCAGGAGCAGCCCCAGCATTTT TRBJ1-5 NA TRBV15 NA
CARGPDTTNTGELFF TGTGCCCGCGGCCCTGACACCACGAACACCGGGGAGCTGTTTTTT TRBJ2-2 NA TRBV2 NA
CASSEAPGFQPQHF TGTGCCAGCAGTGAAGCCCCGGGGTTTCAGCCCCAGCATTTT TRBJ1-5 few TRBV2 NA
CASSLAGMQETQYF TGTGCCAGCAGTTTAGCGGGGATGCAAGAGACCCAGTACTTC TRBJ2-5 NA TRBV28 NA
CATSRDGGGGYTF TGTGCCACCAGCAGAGACGGGGGTGGCGGCTACACCTTC TRBJ1-2 NA TRBV15 NA
CSVAGTFGTDTQYF TGCAGCGTTGCCGGGACTTTCGGCACAGATACGCAGTATTTT TRBJ2-3 NA TRBV29-1 NA
CASSVRLAGETQYF TGTGCCAGCAGTGTACGGCTAGCGGGAGAGACCCAGTACTTC TRBJ2-5 few TRBV6-5 TRBD2
CASSLEGQGRFYTDTQYF TGTGCCAGCAGCTTAGAAGGACAGGGGCGATTCTACACAGATACGCAGTATTTT TRBJ2-3 NA TRBV7-6 TRBD1
CASSLARQSNSPLHF TGTGCCAGCAGCTTAGCTAGACAGAGCAATTCACCCCTCCACTTT TRBJ1-6 NA TRBV11-2 NA